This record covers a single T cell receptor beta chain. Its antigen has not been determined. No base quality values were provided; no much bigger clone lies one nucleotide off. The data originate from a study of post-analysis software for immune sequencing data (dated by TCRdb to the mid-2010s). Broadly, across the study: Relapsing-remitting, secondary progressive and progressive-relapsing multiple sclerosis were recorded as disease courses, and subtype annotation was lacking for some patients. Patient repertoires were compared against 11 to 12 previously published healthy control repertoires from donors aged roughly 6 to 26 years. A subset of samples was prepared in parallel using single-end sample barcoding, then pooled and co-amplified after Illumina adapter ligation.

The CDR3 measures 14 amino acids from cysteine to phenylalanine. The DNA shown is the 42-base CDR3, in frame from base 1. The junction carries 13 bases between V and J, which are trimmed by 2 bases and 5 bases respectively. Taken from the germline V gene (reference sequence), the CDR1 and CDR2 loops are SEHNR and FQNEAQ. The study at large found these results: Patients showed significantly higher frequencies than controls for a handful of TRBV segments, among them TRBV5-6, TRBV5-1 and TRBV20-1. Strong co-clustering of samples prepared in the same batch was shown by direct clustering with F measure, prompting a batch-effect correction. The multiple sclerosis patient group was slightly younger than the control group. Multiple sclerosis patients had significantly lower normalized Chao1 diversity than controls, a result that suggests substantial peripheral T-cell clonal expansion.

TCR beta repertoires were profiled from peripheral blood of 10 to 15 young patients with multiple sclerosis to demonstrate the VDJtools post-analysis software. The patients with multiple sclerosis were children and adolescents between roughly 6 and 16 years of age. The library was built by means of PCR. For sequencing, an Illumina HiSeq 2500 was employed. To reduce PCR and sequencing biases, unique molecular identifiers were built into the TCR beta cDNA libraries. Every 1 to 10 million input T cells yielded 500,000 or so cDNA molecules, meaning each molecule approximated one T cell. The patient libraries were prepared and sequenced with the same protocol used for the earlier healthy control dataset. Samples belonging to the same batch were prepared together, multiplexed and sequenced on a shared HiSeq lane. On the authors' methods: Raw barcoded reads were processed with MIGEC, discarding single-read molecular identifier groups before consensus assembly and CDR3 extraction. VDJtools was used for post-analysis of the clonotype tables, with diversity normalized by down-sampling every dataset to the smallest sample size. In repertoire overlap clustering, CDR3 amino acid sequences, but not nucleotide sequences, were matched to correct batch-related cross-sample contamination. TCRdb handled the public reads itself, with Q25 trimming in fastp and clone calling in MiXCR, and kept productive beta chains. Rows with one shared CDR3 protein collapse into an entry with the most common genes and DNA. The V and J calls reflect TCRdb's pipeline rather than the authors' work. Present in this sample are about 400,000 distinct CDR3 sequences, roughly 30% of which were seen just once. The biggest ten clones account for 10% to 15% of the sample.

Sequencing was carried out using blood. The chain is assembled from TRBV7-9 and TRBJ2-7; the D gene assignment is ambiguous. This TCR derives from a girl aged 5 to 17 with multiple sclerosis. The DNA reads TGTGCCAGCAGCTTAAGGTGGGATCGTGACGAGCAGTACTTC. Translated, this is CASSLRWDRDEQYF.